This T cell receptor beta chain was profiled in a study of shared clonotypes between healthy human individuals. A note on this clone: Its antigen is not known.

Here immunoSEQ multiplex PCR was the method, and the copy in TCRdb shows in-frame clones only, minus some. The sample lists about 1.5 million clones; 95% to 99% were seen once. Among the donors, all were Caucasian adults who lived in Nashville, Tennessee. Overall study results and limits: Shared across a few donors were about 4.8% of the naive CD4 clonotypes. In this cohort, only blood was sampled, and tissue repertoires likely differ.

This CDR3 spans 15 amino acids. Trimming removed 0 bases at V and 1 base at J, with 5 bases between. Germline V CDR1 and CDR2: SGDLS, YYNGEE. The sequence came from a man aged 25-45 years in good health. Sequencing was carried out using naive CD4+ T cells sorted from blood. Subset noted: CD45RA+ positively selected. V gene TRBV9 combines with J gene TRBJ2-6; D ambiguous. CDR3 region: CASSVEWSGANVLTF. CDR3 in DNA: TGTGCCAGCAGCGTAGAGTGGTCTGGGGCCAACGTCCTGACTTTC.